One sample yielded the 16 T cell receptor beta chains listed below, sequenced in a study of T-cell reconstitution after alpha-beta-depleted transplantation in children. Library preparation (for TCRbeta) was performed with unique molecular identifiers. TCRdb processed the PCR reads anew with MiXCR; each CDR3 protein has one entry. The profile covers around 60,000 distinct CDR3 sequences, with approximately 46% appearing a single time and 95% to 98% taken by the ten largest. This material consisted of PBMCs, mostly from graft donor cells, taken 360 days after TCRalphabeta/CD19-depleted stem cell transplant. The origin of the receptors is a male patient aged 5 to 17 who had a stem cell transplant for acute lymphoblastic leukemia, so the T cells may come from the graft donor.

This sequence joins TRBV29-1 and TRBJ2-1; 11 bases are shared with TRBD2. The length of the CDR3 is 15 residues. Trimming at V came to 0 bases and at J to 9 bases, leaving 7 bases not matched to a gene. CDR1 and CDR2 from the germline V gene are SQVTM and ANQGSEA. This CDR3 reads CSVEDAASGGLEQFF. CDR3 bases: TGCAGCGTTGAAGACGCTGCTAGCGGGGGGCTTGAGCAGTTCTTC.

Written as DNA, the CDR3 is TGTGCCAGCAGTTTAGGACAGGGGGGTGGCGGGCAGTTCTTC. It is translated as CASSLGQGGGGQFF. The rearrangement links TRBV28 to TRBJ2-1; TRBD1 matches at 10 bases. The V gene end was trimmed by 2 bases and the J gene end by 12 bases; junction bases not matched to a gene: 7. The CDR3 is 14 residues long. Germline loops: CDR1 MDHEN, CDR2 SYDVKM.

In its sample, this clonotype was seen a few times. The CDR3 sequence is CASSFGGIGTEAFF. The CDR3 DNA reads as TGTGCCAGCAGTTTTGGGGGGATCGGCACTGAAGCTTTCTTT. The J gene is TRBJ1-1, the V gene TRBV12-3 or TRBV12-4; D is possibly TRBD1 (5 bases). V was pared by 3 bases and J by 4 bases, with 12 bases between. The CDR3 runs to 14 residues.

The chain recombines TRBV27 with TRBJ2-2; 8 positions match TRBD2. Trimming at V came to 6 bases and at J to 3 bases, leaving 3 bases not matched to a gene. Germline CDR1 reads MNHEY; CDR2 reads SMNVEV (reference sequence). The CDR3 contains 14 residues. CDR3 coding DNA: TGTGCCAGCAGCCACGGGAGGGACACCGGGGAGCTGTTTTTT. It encodes CASSHGRDTGELFF.

The CDR3 protein is CASSLYTGELFF. The CDR3 nucleotides read TGTGCCAGCAGTCTCTACACCGGGGAGCTGTTTTTT. This chain joins TRBV3-1 and TRBJ2-2; D unresolved. The CDR3 is made up of 12 amino acids. CDR1 LGHDT and CDR2 YNNKEL come from the germline V gene (reference sequence). Between the trimmed V and J ends, which lost 6 bases and 3 bases, there was a span of 5 bases.

The genes are TRBV29-1 and TRBJ1-1; D unclear. V gave up 7 bases and J gave up 1 base, with 10 bases separating them. This CDR3 comprises 12 residues. CDR1 and CDR2 (germline): SQVTM, ANQGSEA. DNA of the CDR3: TGCAGCGCCCGTGACGGGAACACTGAAGCTTTCTTT. Translated: CSARDGNTEAFF.

The genes are TRBV5-1 and TRBJ2-1, with 7 bases fitting TRBD1. V was clipped by 0 bases and J by 4 bases; unmatched bases: 4. This CDR3 has 15 amino acids. The germline CDR1 and CDR2 sequences are SGHRS and YFSETQ. The CDR3 DNA sequence: TGCGCCAGCAGCTTGGTTCCAGGGGGATACAATGAGCAGTTCTTC. It is translated as CASSLVPGGYNEQFF.

In this sample, this clonotype turned up a few times. V usage is TRBV12-3 or TRBV12-4 and J usage is TRBJ2-7; 9 bases map to TRBD1. This CDR3 has 13 amino acids. The trim removed 8 bases at V and 2 bases at J, leaving 4 bases unmatched. CDR3 DNA sequence: TGTGCCAGCGGAGACAGGGGGACCTACGAGCAGTACTTC. This sequence encodes CASGDRGTYEQYF.

This clonotype was picked up a small number of times. V usage is TRBV5-5 and J usage is TRBJ2-3; the D is unclear. V lost 0 bases, J lost 2 bases, and 7 bases lay in between. The CDR3 spans 14 residues. Germline CDR1 and CDR2: SGHKS and YYEKEE (reference sequence). CDR3 residues: CASSLETLTDTQYF. The CDR3 DNA reads TGTGCCAGCAGCTTGGAGACTCTCACAGATACGCAGTATTTT. Based on the CDR3 plus reference TRBV5-5 and TRBJ2-3, the full variable domain is DAGVTQSPTHLIKTRGQQVTLRCSPISGHKSVSWYQQVLGQGPQFIFQYYEKEERGRGNFPDRFSARQFPNYSSELNVNALLLGDSALYLCASSLETLTDTQYFGPGTRLTVL.

This chain joins TRBV29-1 and TRBJ1-1; no reliable D call. The CDR3 length is 11 residues. Germline V lookup: CDR1 SQVTM, CDR2 ANQGSEA. The V gene lost 4 bases and the J gene lost 3 bases, with 6 bases spanning the gap. The CDR3 coding sequence is TGCAGCGTTGGCGGGTACACTGAAGCTTTCTTT. This gives the protein CSVGGYTEAFF.

CDR3 DNA: TGTGCCAGCAGCGGCCCGGGACTCGGCGATACGCAGTATTTT. As protein: CASSGPGLGDTQYF. The chain is built from TRBV9 and TRBJ2-3, with TRBD2 as a possible D gene (6 bases). Trimming took 3 bases from V and 6 from J, leaving 14 bases between them. The germline gives CDR1 SGDLS, CDR2 YYNGEE. The CDR3 length is 14 residues.

The J gene is TRBJ2-1, the V gene TRBV5-5; 12 nucleotides align to TRBD2. Germline CDR1 and CDR2: SGHKS and YYEKEE (reference sequence). Trimming removed 1 base from V and 5 bases from J; junction bases left unmatched: 4. The length of the CDR3 is 16 residues. The CDR3 sequence: CASSLWGLAGNNEQFF. The CDR3 DNA reads TGTGCCAGCAGCTTGTGGGGACTAGCGGGTAACAATGAGCAGTTCTTC.

The rearrangement links TRBV4-3 to TRBJ2-1; no clear D. Germline V gives CDR1 LGHNA, CDR2 YSLEER. V shed 2 bases and J shed 4 bases, with 9 bases lying between them. The CDR3 totals 14 residues. CDR3 amino acids: CASSQRSLYNEQFF. In DNA, the CDR3 is TGCGCCAGCAGCCAACGATCACTTTACAATGAGCAGTTCTTC.

The chain combines TRBV5-1 with TRBJ2-5; TRBD2 matches at 8 bases. The germline gives CDR1 SGHRS, CDR2 YFSETQ. The CDR3 contains 15 residues. The junction had 4 bases not matched to a gene; V was cut back by 1 base and J by 2 bases. The CDR3 bases are TGCGCCAGCAGCTTGTTGACTAGCGATCAAGAGACCCAGTACTTC. The encoded protein is CASSLLTSDQETQYF. Supplemented by reference TRBV5-1 and TRBJ2-5, the full variable domain reads KAGVTQTPRYLIKTRGQQVTLSCSPISGHRSVSWYQQTPGQGLQFLFEYFSETQRNKGNFPGRFSGRQFSNSRSEMNVSTLELGDSALYLCASSLLTSDQETQYFGPGTRLLVL.

The chain joins TRBV24-1 to TRBJ2-7, with 10 bases that match TRBD1. The germline gives CDR1 KGHDR, CDR2 SFDVKD. After removal of 8 bases from V and 7 bases from J, the junction contained 7 bases not matched to a gene. The CDR3 is 13 amino acids. CDR3 in amino acids: CATMDRGSGEQYF. CDR3 in DNA: TGTGCCACCATGGACAGGGGGAGTGGGGAGCAGTACTTC.

This chain joins TRBV7-8 and TRBJ2-5; D not resolved. The CDR3 is 15 amino acids. Per germline, CDR1 SGHVS and CDR2 FQNEAQ. V lost 2 bases and J 0 bases, leaving 10 bases between the germline ends. CDR3 in DNA: TGTGCCAGCAGCTTACTGACGTTAAACCAAGAGACCCAGTACTTC. It yields the protein CASSLLTLNQETQYF.